This is a list of T cell receptor beta chains from one sample in a study of blood T cells in healthy people across ages. One entry per CDR3 protein, called by TCRdb with MiXCR from the 5' RACE reads. The data contain more than 600,000 distinct CDR3 sequences, 20% to 25% of them seen just once; the ten biggest clones take up 9.4%. This sample also appeared in a second study, on T cells of mothers and their children.

What was sequenced was blood. These receptors all stem from a boy between 10 and 17 years old in good health. Each CDR3 is given with its conserved first and last residue. A D gene is named only where the DNA matches it firmly. Clone size is given for some rows only: seen once, a few or many times, or a class if the clone is expanded.

CDR3aa: CASSSTEYEQYF; CDR3nt: TGTGCCAGCAGCTCGACTGAGTACGAGCAGTACTTC; v_gene: TRBV5-4; d_gene: .; abundance: .; j_gene: TRBJ2-7; len: 12
CDR3aa: CSARQGLEPQHF; CDR3nt: TGCAGCGCACGACAGGGGCTCGAGCCCCAGCATTTT; v_gene: TRBV29-1; d_gene: TRBD1; abundance: few; j_gene: TRBJ1-5; len: 12
CDR3aa: CASSSRLAGGEETQYF; CDR3nt: TGTGCCAGCAGCTCGCGCCTAGCGGGAGGGGAGGAGACCCAGTACTTC; v_gene: TRBV7-2; d_gene: TRBD2; abundance: .; j_gene: TRBJ2-5; len: 16
CDR3aa: CATSGGYYNEQFF; CDR3nt: TGTGCCACCAGTGGGGGCTACTACAATGAGCAGTTCTTC; v_gene: TRBV24-1; d_gene: .; abundance: .; j_gene: TRBJ2-1; len: 13
CDR3aa: CASSRTGGNTEAFF; CDR3nt: TGTGCCAGCAGTCGGACAGGGGGAAACACTGAAGCTTTCTTT; v_gene: TRBV12-3/TRBV12-4; d_gene: TRBD1; abundance: .; j_gene: TRBJ1-1; len: 14
CDR3aa: CASSFPKQGRRELFF; CDR3nt: TGTGCCAGCAGTTTTCCCAAACAGGGCAGAAGGGAGCTGTTTTTT; v_gene: TRBV28; d_gene: .; abundance: .; j_gene: TRBJ2-2; len: 15
CDR3aa: CASSQDIREKLFF; CDR3nt: TGTGCCAGCAGCCAAGATATCCGTGAAAAACTGTTTTTT; v_gene: TRBV3-1; d_gene: .; abundance: few; j_gene: TRBJ1-4; len: 13
CDR3aa: CASMGTQYF; CDR3nt: TGTGCCAGTATGGGGACCCAGTACTTC; v_gene: TRBV9; d_gene: .; abundance: few; j_gene: TRBJ2-5; len: 9
CDR3aa: CASGLWTGGSNQPQHF; CDR3nt: TGTGCTAGTGGTTTGTGGACAGGAGGTAGCAATCAGCCCCAGCATTTT; v_gene: TRBV12-5; d_gene: TRBD1; abundance: .; j_gene: TRBJ1-5; len: 16
CDR3aa: CSASGGHGYTF; CDR3nt: TGCAGCGCATCGGGGGGCCATGGCTACACCTTC; v_gene: TRBV29-1; d_gene: .; abundance: .; j_gene: TRBJ1-2; len: 11
CDR3aa: CASSSLEGYEQYF; CDR3nt: TGTGCCAGCAGCTCGCTGGAGGGTTACGAGCAGTACTTC; v_gene: TRBV7-6; d_gene: .; abundance: .; j_gene: TRBJ2-7; len: 13
CDR3aa: CASSFPGLYGYTF; CDR3nt: TGTGCCAGCAGCTTTCCGGGACTGTATGGCTACACCTTC; v_gene: TRBV11-3; d_gene: .; abundance: few; j_gene: TRBJ1-2; len: 13
CDR3aa: CAIRWNGETEAFF; CDR3nt: TGTGCCATCAGGTGGAACGGGGAAACTGAAGCTTTCTTT; v_gene: TRBV10-3; d_gene: .; abundance: few; j_gene: TRBJ1-1; len: 13
CDR3aa: CASSQGSGRDEQFF; CDR3nt: TGTGCCAGCAGCCAAGGTAGCGGGAGAGACGAGCAGTTCTTC; v_gene: TRBV3-1; d_gene: TRBD2; abundance: .; j_gene: TRBJ2-1; len: 14
CDR3aa: CASSRVRAYNEQFF; CDR3nt: TGTGCCAGCAGTCGGGTAAGAGCCTACAATGAGCAGTTCTTC; v_gene: TRBV12-3/TRBV12-4; d_gene: .; abundance: few; j_gene: TRBJ2-1; len: 14
CDR3aa: CASSARGQTDTQYF; CDR3nt: TGTGCCAGCAGTGCTCGGGGGCAGACAGATACGCAGTATTTT; v_gene: TRBV6-1; d_gene: .; abundance: .; j_gene: TRBJ2-3; len: 14
CDR3aa: CSAQPGQGVEKLFF; CDR3nt: TGCAGTGCGCAACCGGGACAGGGGGTTGAAAAACTGTTTTTT; v_gene: TRBV20-1; d_gene: TRBD1; abundance: .; j_gene: TRBJ1-4; len: 14
CDR3aa: CASSLGMGLNYGYTF; CDR3nt: TGTGCCAGCAGCTTAGGGATGGGCCTTAACTATGGCTACACCTTC; v_gene: TRBV7-2; d_gene: .; abundance: few; j_gene: TRBJ1-2; len: 15
CDR3aa: CAISENPMKDGYTF; CDR3nt: TGTGCCATCAGTGAGAACCCGATGAAGGATGGCTACACCTTC; v_gene: TRBV10-3; d_gene: .; abundance: .; j_gene: TRBJ1-2; len: 14
CDR3aa: CASSLGGLTDGYTF; CDR3nt: TGCGCCAGCAGCTTAGGGGGGTTGACGGATGGCTACACCTTC; v_gene: TRBV5-1; d_gene: .; abundance: .; j_gene: TRBJ1-2; len: 14
CDR3aa: CASSLRGLAIKQETQYF; CDR3nt: TGTGCCAGCAGCTTGAGAGGACTAGCGATTAAACAAGAGACCCAGTACTTC; v_gene: TRBV5-5; d_gene: TRBD2; abundance: few; j_gene: TRBJ2-5; len: 17
CDR3aa: CASSLVSLGGYTF; CDR3nt: TGTGCCAGCAGTTTAGTTTCCCTGGGGGGCTACACCTTC; v_gene: TRBV28; d_gene: .; abundance: few; j_gene: TRBJ1-2; len: 13
CDR3aa: CSATPYQETQYF; CDR3nt: TGCAGTGCCACGCCTTACCAAGAGACCCAGTACTTC; v_gene: TRBV20-1; d_gene: .; abundance: many; j_gene: TRBJ2-5; len: 12
CDR3aa: CASSPTDNSQETQYF; CDR3nt: TGTGCCAGCAGTCCTACGGACAACTCCCAAGAGACCCAGTACTTC; v_gene: TRBV6-5; d_gene: .; abundance: .; j_gene: TRBJ2-5; len: 15
CDR3aa: CASTETGALSGANALTF; CDR3nt: TGTGCCAGCACTGAGACAGGGGCATTATCTGGGGCCAACGCCCTGACTTTC; v_gene: TRBV6-1; d_gene: TRBD1; abundance: few; j_gene: TRBJ2-6; len: 17